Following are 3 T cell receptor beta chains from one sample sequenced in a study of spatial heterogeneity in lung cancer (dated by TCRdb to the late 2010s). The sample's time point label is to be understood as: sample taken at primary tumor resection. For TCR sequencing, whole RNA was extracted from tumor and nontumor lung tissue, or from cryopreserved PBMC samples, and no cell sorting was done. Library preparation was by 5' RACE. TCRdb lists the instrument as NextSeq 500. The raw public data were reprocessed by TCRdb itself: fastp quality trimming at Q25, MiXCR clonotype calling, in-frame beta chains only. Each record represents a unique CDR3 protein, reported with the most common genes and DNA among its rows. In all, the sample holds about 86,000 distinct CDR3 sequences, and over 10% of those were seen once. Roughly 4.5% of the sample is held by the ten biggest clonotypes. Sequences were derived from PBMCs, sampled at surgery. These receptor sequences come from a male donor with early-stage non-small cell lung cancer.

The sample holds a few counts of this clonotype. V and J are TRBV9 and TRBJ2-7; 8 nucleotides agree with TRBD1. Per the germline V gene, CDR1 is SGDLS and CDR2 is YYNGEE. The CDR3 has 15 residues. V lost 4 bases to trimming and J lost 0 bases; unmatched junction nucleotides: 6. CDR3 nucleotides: TGTGCCAGCAGCATCGGGACAGGTGCCTCCTACGAGCAGTACTTC. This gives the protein CASSIGTGASYEQYF. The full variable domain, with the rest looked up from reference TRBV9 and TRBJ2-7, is DSGVTQTPKHLITATGQRVTLRCSPRSGDLSVYWYQQSLDQGLQFLIQYYNGEERAKGNILERFSAQQFPDLHSELNLSSLELGDSALYFCASSIGTGASYEQYFGPGTRLTVT.

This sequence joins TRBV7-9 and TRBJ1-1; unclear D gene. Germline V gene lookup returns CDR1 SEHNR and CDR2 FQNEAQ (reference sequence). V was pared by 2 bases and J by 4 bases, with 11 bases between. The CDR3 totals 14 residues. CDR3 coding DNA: TGTGCCAGCAGCTTAAAGGGAGGGTCCACTGAAGCTTTCTTT. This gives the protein CASSLKGGSTEAFF. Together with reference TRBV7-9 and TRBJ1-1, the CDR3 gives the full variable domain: DTGVSQNPRHKITKRGQNVTFRCDPISEHNRLYWYRQTLGQGPEFLTYFQNEAQLEKSRLLSDRFSAERPKGSFSTLEIQRTEQGDSAMYLCASSLKGGSTEAFFGQGTRLTVV.

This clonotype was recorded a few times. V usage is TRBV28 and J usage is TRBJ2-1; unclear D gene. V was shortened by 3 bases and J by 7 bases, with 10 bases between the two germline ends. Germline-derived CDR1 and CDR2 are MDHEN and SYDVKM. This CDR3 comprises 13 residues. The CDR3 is CASSFPQRNEQFF. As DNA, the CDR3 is TGTGCCAGCAGTTTTCCCCAACGGAATGAGCAGTTCTTC. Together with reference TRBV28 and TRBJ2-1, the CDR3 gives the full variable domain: DVKVTQSSRYLVKRTGEKVFLECVQDMDHENMFWYRQDPGLGLRLIYFSYDVKMKEKGDIPEGYSVSREKKERFSLILESASTNQTSMYLCASSFPQRNEQFFGPGTRLTVL.